These 6 T cell receptor beta chains originate from one sample sequenced in a study of beta chain features in type 1 diabetes. Which antigens these TCRs recognize remains unknown. Study-wide points: Shorter TCRB CDR3s, moderately but significantly so, marked every one of the four CD4+ subsets in Type 1 diabetes patients.

Investigators reverse transcribed all isolated RNA, so they sequenced expressed TCRB transcripts. Libraries were prepared by immunoSEQ multiplex PCR; TCRdb keeps only in-frame clonotypes and omits some of them. Altogether about 240,000 clones are present, more than 11% being singletons, with the ten largest covering 0.015% to 0.02%. Sequenced: naive CD4+ T cells from blood. The receptors derive from a man in his thirties or forties with type 1 diabetes.

A remark on this clone: Other DNA sequences of this sample code for an identical CDR3. This chain uses TRBV5-1 with TRBJ2-7, with no clear D. Deletions cut 3 bases from V and 3 bases from J, with 4 bases between. CDR3 length: 11 residues. CDR1 and CDR2 (germline): SGHRS, YFSETQ. Written as DNA, the CDR3 is TGCGCCAGCAGCTCAAACTACGAGCAGTACTTC. Translation: CASSSNYEQYF.

This clone was seen a handful of times. The J gene is TRBJ2-3, the V gene TRBV7-2; D gene ambiguous. Trimming left V 1 base short and J 9 bases short, with 8 bases between. The CDR3 spans 12 residues. CDR1 SGHTA and CDR2 FQGNSA come from the germline V gene. CDR3 DNA sequence: TGTGCCAGCAGCTTAGAGGTCGGGACGCAGTATTTT. This sequence encodes CASSLEVGTQYF.

There are a few counts of this clone. CDR3 bases: TGTGCCAGCTCACCACTAGAGAGGGAGACCCAGTACTTC. It yields the protein CASSPLERETQYF. The chain is built from TRBV18 and TRBJ2-5; no reliable D call. V gave up 1 base and J gave up 5 bases, with 8 bases separating them. CDR1 is KGHSH and CDR2 is LQKENI in the germline V gene. The CDR3 is made up of 13 amino acids.

The chain uses TRBV14 and TRBJ2-3; TRBD2 is a possible D gene (6 bases). Trimming stripped 6 bases from V and 7 bases from J, with 23 bases between. Germline V gene lookup returns CDR1 SGHDN and CDR2 FVKESK. CDR3 length: 16 residues. The CDR3 region is CASSPDGPSAANTQYF. The CDR3 DNA is TGTGCCAGCAGTCCGGACGGACCTAGCGCGGCGAATACGCAGTATTTT. The variable domain in full, completed from reference TRBV14 and TRBJ2-3, reads EAGVTQFPSHSVIEKGQTVTLRCDPISGHDNLYWYRRVMGKEIKFLLHFVKESKQDESGMPNNRFLAERTGGTYSTLKVQPAELEDSGVYFCASSPDGPSAANTQYFGPGTRLTVL.

This clone was counted a few times. The rearrangement joins TRBV29-1 to TRBJ2-7, with 7 bases identical to TRBD2. The CDR3 covers 12 residues. The V and J ends lost 6 bases and 0 bases, in that order; junction bases with no gene match: 2. Germline-derived CDR1 and CDR2 are SQVTM and ANQGSEA. The CDR3 DNA reads TGCAGCGTAGTAGCGGGCTCCTACGAGCAGTACTTC. It translates to CSVVAGSYEQYF.

This clone was picked up a small number of times. The rearrangement joins TRBV30 to TRBJ2-1; the match to TRBD1 covers 9 bases. V trimming: 1 base; J trimming: 6 bases; junction bases outside the gene matches: 7. This CDR3 has 15 residues. Germline values: CDR1 GTSNPN, CDR2 SVGIG (reference sequence). The chain's CDR3 is CAWSDTGGAANEQFF. In DNA, the CDR3 is TGTGCCTGGAGTGATACAGGGGGCGCGGCCAATGAGCAGTTCTTC.